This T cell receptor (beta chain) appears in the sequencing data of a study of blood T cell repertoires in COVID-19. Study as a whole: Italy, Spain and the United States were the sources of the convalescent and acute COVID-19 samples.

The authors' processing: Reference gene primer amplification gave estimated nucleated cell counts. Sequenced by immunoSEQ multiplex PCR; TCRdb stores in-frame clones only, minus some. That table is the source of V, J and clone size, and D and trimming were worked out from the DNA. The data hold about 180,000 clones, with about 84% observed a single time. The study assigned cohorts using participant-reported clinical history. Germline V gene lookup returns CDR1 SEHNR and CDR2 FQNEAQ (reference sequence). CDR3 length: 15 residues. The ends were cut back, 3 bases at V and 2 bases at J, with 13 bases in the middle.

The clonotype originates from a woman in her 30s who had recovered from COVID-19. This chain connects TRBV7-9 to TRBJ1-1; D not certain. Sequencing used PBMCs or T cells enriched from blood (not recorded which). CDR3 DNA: TGTGCCAGCAGCTTGATGGGCAGATCCAACACTGAAGCTTTCTTT. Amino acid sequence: CASSLMGRSNTEAFF.